This T cell receptor (beta chain) originates from a study of T cell changes during pregnancy in multiple sclerosis. The method was immunoSEQ multiplex PCR; TCRdb's version includes in-frame clones alone and lacks a portion of them. Of about 120,000 clones in the sample, approximately 93% were seen once. The trim removed 3 bases at V and 3 bases at J, leaving 2 bases unmatched. Germline CDR1 is MGHRA and CDR2 is YSYEKL. The CDR3 runs to 14 residues. This sequence joins TRBV4-1 and TRBJ1-5, with 7 bases matching TRBD1. The sequenced sample was peripheral blood, obtained before pregnancy. The receptor was isolated from a female donor with multiple sclerosis, enrolled in a pregnancy study. The chain's CDR3 is CASSQGTDNQPQHF. CDR3 nucleotides: TGCGCCAGCAGCCAGGGGACAGACAATCAGCCCCAGCATTTT.